The next 2 T cell receptor beta chains were all read from a single sample in a study of graft-versus-host responses after intestinal transplantation. Using immunoSEQ multiplex PCR, the repertoire was profiled, and TCRdb retains in-frame clones only, with some absent. The sample yields roughly 50,000 clones, 75% to 95% seen once. The sample was PBMCs, taken roughly 660 days after intestinal transplant. These receptors were taken from a human patient who received an intestinal transplant, so some T cells may come from the graft donor.

The CDR3, as DNA: TGTGCCATCAGTGAGTGGCGACAGGGGGCCTACGAGCAGTACTTC. The encoded protein is CAISEWRQGAYEQYF. The chain employs TRBV10-3 and TRBJ2-7; 9 bases are a match to TRBD1. The CDR3 is 15 residues long. Germline lookup yields CDR1 ENHRY and CDR2 SYGVKD. V shed 1 base, J shed 2 bases, and the junction held 3 bases outside the gene matches.

This chain uses TRBV5-4 with TRBJ1-5; D unresolved. The CDR3 loop spans 16 amino acids. V was trimmed by 4 bases and J by 1 base, leaving 15 bases between them. Germline V CDR1 and CDR2: SGHNT, YYREEE (reference sequence). The chain's CDR3 is CASSDYRRRSNQPQHF. In nucleotides, the CDR3 is TGTGCCAGCAGCGATTACCGACGGCGAAGCAATCAGCCCCAGCATTTT.